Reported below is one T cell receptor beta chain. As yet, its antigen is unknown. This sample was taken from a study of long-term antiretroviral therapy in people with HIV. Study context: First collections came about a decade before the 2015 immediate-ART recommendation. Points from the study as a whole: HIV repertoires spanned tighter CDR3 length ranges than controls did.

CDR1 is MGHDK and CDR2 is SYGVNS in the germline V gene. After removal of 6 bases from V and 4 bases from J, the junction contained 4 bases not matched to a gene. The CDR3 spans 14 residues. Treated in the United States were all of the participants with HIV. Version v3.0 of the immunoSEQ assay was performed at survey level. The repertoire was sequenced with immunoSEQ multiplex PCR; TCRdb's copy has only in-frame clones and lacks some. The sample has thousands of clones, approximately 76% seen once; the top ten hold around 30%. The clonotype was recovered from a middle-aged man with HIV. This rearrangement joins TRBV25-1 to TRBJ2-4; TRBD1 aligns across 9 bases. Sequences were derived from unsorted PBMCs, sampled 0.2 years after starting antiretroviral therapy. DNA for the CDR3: TGTGCCAGCAGCGGGACAGGGAGTAAAAACATTCAGTACTTC. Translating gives CASSGTGSKNIQYF.